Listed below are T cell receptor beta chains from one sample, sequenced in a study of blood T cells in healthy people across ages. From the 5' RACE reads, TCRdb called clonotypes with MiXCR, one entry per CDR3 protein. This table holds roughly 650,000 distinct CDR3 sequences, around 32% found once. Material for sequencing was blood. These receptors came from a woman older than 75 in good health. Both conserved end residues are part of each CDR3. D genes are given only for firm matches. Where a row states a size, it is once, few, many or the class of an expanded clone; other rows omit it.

CDR3aa: CASSELGPHEQYF; CDR3nt: TGTGCCAGCAGTGAGCTAGGGCCCCACGAGCAGTACTTC; d_gene: .; abundance: many; v_gene: TRBV12-3/TRBV12-4; j_gene: TRBJ2-7
CDR3aa: CATSDSGLGKWTEAFF; CDR3nt: TGTGCCACCAGTGATTCGGGATTGGGGAAGTGGACTGAAGCTTTCTTT; d_gene: .; abundance: .; v_gene: TRBV24-1; j_gene: TRBJ1-1
CDR3aa: CASSPANPNQPQHF; CDR3nt: TGTGCCAGCAGCCCCGCCAACCCAAATCAGCCCCAGCATTTT; d_gene: .; abundance: many; v_gene: TRBV7-2; j_gene: TRBJ1-5
CDR3aa: CASSFGQGGSTDTQYF; CDR3nt: TGCGCCAGCAGCTTCGGACAGGGGGGCAGCACAGATACGCAGTATTTT; d_gene: TRBD1; abundance: .; v_gene: TRBV5-1; j_gene: TRBJ2-3
CDR3aa: CASSFSGGIYEQYF; CDR3nt: TGTGCCAGCAGTTTTAGCGGGGGCATCTACGAGCAGTACTTC; d_gene: TRBD2; abundance: many; v_gene: TRBV6-5; j_gene: TRBJ2-7
CDR3aa: CASTPAARLQYF; CDR3nt: TGTGCCAGCACTCCGGCAGCGAGACTGCAGTATTTT; d_gene: .; abundance: .; v_gene: TRBV6-1; j_gene: TRBJ2-3
CDR3aa: CSASDPTTDTQYF; CDR3nt: TGCAGTGCTAGCGACCCGACAACAGATACGCAGTATTTT; d_gene: .; abundance: once; v_gene: TRBV20-1; j_gene: TRBJ2-3
CDR3aa: CASSYFGNNEQFF; CDR3nt: TGTGCCAGCAGTTACTTCGGGAACAATGAGCAGTTCTTC; d_gene: .; abundance: many; v_gene: TRBV6-6; j_gene: TRBJ2-1
CDR3aa: CASSRRDRSATGDSPLHF; CDR3nt: TGCGCCAGCAGCCGCAGGGACAGGTCTGCTACGGGGGATTCACCCCTCCACTTT; d_gene: TRBD1; abundance: .; v_gene: TRBV4-3; j_gene: TRBJ1-6
CDR3aa: CASSPPGLAKNIQYF; CDR3nt: TGTGCCAGCTCACCACCGGGACTAGCCAAAAACATTCAGTACTTC; d_gene: .; abundance: .; v_gene: TRBV18; j_gene: TRBJ2-4
CDR3aa: CASSLRTADNEQFF; CDR3nt: TGTGCCAGTAGCCTGCGGACAGCCGACAATGAGCAGTTCTTC; d_gene: .; abundance: .; v_gene: TRBV19; j_gene: TRBJ2-1
CDR3aa: CASSSPPGYEQYF; CDR3nt: TGTGCCAGCAGTTCCCCCCCAGGGTACGAGCAGTACTTC; d_gene: .; abundance: many; v_gene: TRBV28; j_gene: TRBJ2-7
CDR3aa: CASSLGLKANEKLFF; CDR3nt: TGCGCCAGCAGCTTGGGGTTAAAAGCTAATGAAAAACTGTTTTTT; d_gene: .; abundance: .; v_gene: TRBV5-1; j_gene: TRBJ1-4
CDR3aa: CASSSMASGELFF; CDR3nt: TGCGCCAGCAGCTCAATGGCATCCGGGGAGCTGTTTTTT; d_gene: .; abundance: .; v_gene: TRBV5-1; j_gene: TRBJ2-2
CDR3aa: CASSVRMAANEQFF; CDR3nt: TGTGCCAGCAGCGTAAGGATGGCGGCCAATGAGCAGTTCTTC; d_gene: .; abundance: .; v_gene: TRBV9; j_gene: TRBJ2-1
CDR3aa: CASTPGLAGGSSYNEQFF; CDR3nt: TGTGCCAGCACCCCGGGACTAGCGGGGGGGAGCTCCTACAATGAGCAGTTCTTC; d_gene: TRBD2; abundance: .; v_gene: TRBV3-1; j_gene: TRBJ2-1
CDR3aa: CSAYELAGLTDTQYF; CDR3nt: TGCAGTGCTTACGAACTAGCGGGCCTCACAGATACGCAGTATTTT; d_gene: TRBD2; abundance: .; v_gene: TRBV20-1; j_gene: TRBJ2-3
CDR3aa: CSASPRNQPQHF; CDR3nt: TGCAGTGCTAGTCCGCGCAATCAGCCCCAGCATTTT; d_gene: .; abundance: .; v_gene: TRBV20-1; j_gene: TRBJ1-5
CDR3aa: CASGLGDSLLTPQHF; CDR3nt: TGTGCTAGTGGTTTGGGGGACAGCCTTTTGACTCCCCAGCATTTT; d_gene: TRBD1; abundance: few; v_gene: TRBV12-5; j_gene: TRBJ1-5
CDR3aa: CASSFREFSVIYGYTF; CDR3nt: TGCGCCAGCAGCTTCCGGGAGTTCTCCGTTATCTATGGCTACACCTTC; d_gene: .; abundance: many; v_gene: TRBV5-1; j_gene: TRBJ1-2
CDR3aa: CASSVAVWADTQYF; CDR3nt: TGTGCCAGCAGTGTGGCAGTGTGGGCAGATACGCAGTATTTT; d_gene: .; abundance: .; v_gene: TRBV12-3/TRBV12-4; j_gene: TRBJ2-3
CDR3aa: CASSASWDLNEKLFF; CDR3nt: TGTGCCAGCAGCGCCAGCTGGGACCTTAATGAAAAACTGTTTTTT; d_gene: .; abundance: few; v_gene: TRBV7-9; j_gene: TRBJ1-4
CDR3aa: CGARAGHGYTF; CDR3nt: TGCGGTGCTAGAGCCGGCCATGGCTACACCTTC; d_gene: .; abundance: .; v_gene: TRBV20-1; j_gene: TRBJ1-2
CDR3aa: CASSLDSASGANVLTF; CDR3nt: TGTGCCAGCAGCTTAGACAGTGCCTCTGGGGCCAACGTCCTGACTTTC; d_gene: .; abundance: many; v_gene: TRBV7-3; j_gene: TRBJ2-6
CDR3aa: CSVMSIGETQYF; CDR3nt: TGCAGCGTTATGAGTATAGGGGAGACCCAGTACTTC; d_gene: .; abundance: many; v_gene: TRBV29-1; j_gene: TRBJ2-5
CDR3aa: CASSSTGKETQYF; CDR3nt: TGTGCCAGCAGTTCGACAGGGAAAGAGACCCAGTACTTC; d_gene: TRBD1; abundance: many; v_gene: TRBV6-2/TRBV6-3; j_gene: TRBJ2-5
CDR3aa: CASSLPQDTQYF; CDR3nt: TGTGCCAGCAGCTTGCCCCAAGATACGCAGTATTTT; d_gene: .; abundance: .; v_gene: TRBV7-3; j_gene: TRBJ2-3
CDR3aa: CASSLSGGGSGANVLTF; CDR3nt: TGCGCCAGCAGCCTCTCCGGCGGGGGCTCTGGGGCCAACGTCCTGACTTTC; d_gene: TRBD2; abundance: many; v_gene: TRBV4-3; j_gene: TRBJ2-6
CDR3aa: CASSTLAASTDTQYF; CDR3nt: TGCGCCAGCAGTACTCTAGCGGCTAGCACAGATACGCAGTATTTT; d_gene: TRBD2; abundance: many; v_gene: TRBV5-1; j_gene: TRBJ2-3
CDR3aa: CASSLLQGMNQPQHF; CDR3nt: TGTGCCAGCAGCCTTCTACAGGGGATGAATCAGCCCCAGCATTTT; d_gene: TRBD1; abundance: .; v_gene: TRBV28; j_gene: TRBJ1-5
CDR3aa: CASSPPGVSYNEQFF; CDR3nt: TGTGCCAGCAGCCCCCCAGGGGTCTCCTACAATGAGCAGTTCTTC; d_gene: .; abundance: .; v_gene: TRBV7-2; j_gene: TRBJ2-1
CDR3aa: CASSQEKGANVLTF; CDR3nt: TGTGCCAGCAGCCAAGAAAAGGGGGCCAACGTCCTGACTTTC; d_gene: .; abundance: .; v_gene: TRBV4-2; j_gene: TRBJ2-6
CDR3aa: CASALQGISYNEQFF; CDR3nt: TGCGCCAGCGCTCTACAGGGGATATCCTACAATGAGCAGTTCTTC; d_gene: TRBD1; abundance: many; v_gene: TRBV5-1; j_gene: TRBJ2-1
CDR3aa: CASSLASGGADTQYF; CDR3nt: TGCGCCAGCAGCTTGGCTAGCGGGGGCGCAGATACGCAGTATTTT; d_gene: TRBD2; abundance: many; v_gene: TRBV5-1; j_gene: TRBJ2-3
CDR3aa: CAWSVGDLSYEQYF; CDR3nt: TGTGCCTGGAGTGTAGGGGACTTATCCTACGAGCAGTACTTC; d_gene: .; abundance: few; v_gene: TRBV30; j_gene: TRBJ2-7
CDR3aa: CSVGQGGTSGNNEQFF; CDR3nt: TGCAGCGTTGGCCAGGGGGGGACTAGCGGGAACAATGAGCAGTTCTTC; d_gene: TRBD2; abundance: .; v_gene: TRBV29-1; j_gene: TRBJ2-1
CDR3aa: CASSVTGTGTDTRYF; CDR3nt: TGTGCCAGCAGCGTCACCGGGACAGGCACAGATACGCGGTATTTT; d_gene: TRBD1; abundance: .; v_gene: TRBV2; j_gene: TRBJ2-3
CDR3aa: CSARDLPGGRGYTF; CDR3nt: TGCAGTGCTAGAGATCTCCCGGGAGGACGCGGCTACACCTTC; d_gene: .; abundance: .; v_gene: TRBV20-1; j_gene: TRBJ1-2
CDR3aa: CASSLVYGGTYNEQFF; CDR3nt: TGTGCCAGCAGCTTAGTTTACGGGGGAACCTACAATGAGCAGTTCTTC; d_gene: .; abundance: .; v_gene: TRBV3-1; j_gene: TRBJ2-1
CDR3aa: CASSLGTGSINTQYF; CDR3nt: TGTGCCAGCAGCCTTGGGACAGGGTCCATAAATACGCAGTATTTT; d_gene: TRBD1; abundance: many; v_gene: TRBV6-5; j_gene: TRBJ2-3
CDR3aa: CAISAEGAGNQPQHF; CDR3nt: TGTGCCATCAGTGCCGAGGGTGCGGGCAATCAGCCCCAGCATTTT; d_gene: .; abundance: many; v_gene: TRBV10-3; j_gene: TRBJ1-5
CDR3aa: CASSLGASPYEQYF; CDR3nt: TGTGCCAGCAGCTTAGGGGCGAGCCCCTACGAGCAGTACTTC; d_gene: .; abundance: .; v_gene: TRBV7-2; j_gene: TRBJ2-7